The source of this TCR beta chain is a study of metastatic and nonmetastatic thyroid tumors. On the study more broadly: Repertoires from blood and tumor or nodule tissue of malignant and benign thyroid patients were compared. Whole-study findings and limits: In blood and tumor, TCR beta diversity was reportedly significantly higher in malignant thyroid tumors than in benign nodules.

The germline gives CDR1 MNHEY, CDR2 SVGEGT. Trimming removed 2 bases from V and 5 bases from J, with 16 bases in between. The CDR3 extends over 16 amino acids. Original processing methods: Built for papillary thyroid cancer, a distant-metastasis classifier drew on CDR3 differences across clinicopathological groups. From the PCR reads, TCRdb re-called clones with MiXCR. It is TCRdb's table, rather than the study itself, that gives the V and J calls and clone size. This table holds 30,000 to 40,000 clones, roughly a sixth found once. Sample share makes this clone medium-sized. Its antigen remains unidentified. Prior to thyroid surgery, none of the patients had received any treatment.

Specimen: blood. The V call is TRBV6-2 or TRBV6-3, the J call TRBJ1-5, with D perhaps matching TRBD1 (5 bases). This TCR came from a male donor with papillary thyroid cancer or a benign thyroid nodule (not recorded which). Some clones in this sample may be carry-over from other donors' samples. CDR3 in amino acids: CASSYPGEGSDQPQHF. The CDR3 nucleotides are TGTGCCAGCAGTTACCCGGGGGAGGGGAGCGATCAGCCCCAGCATTTT.